The 29 T cell receptor beta chains below were found in one sample sequenced in a study of blood T cell repertoires in COVID-19. Clones were sequenced by immunoSEQ multiplex PCR, and TCRdb holds only the in-frame ones, with some missing. This sample has about 35,000 clones, with less than 80% found just once. Sequencing input: peripheral blood. These receptors came from an older man with acute or convalescent COVID-19.

V is TRBV5-5 and J is TRBJ1-1, with 8 nucleotides matching TRBD1. The CDR3 consists of 16 residues. V shed 0 bases and J 4 bases; nucleotides not matched to a gene: 8. Looked up from germline, CDR1 is SGHKS and CDR2 is YYEKEE (reference sequence). CDR3 loop: CASSLGTGLIGTEAFF. In nucleotides, the CDR3 is TGTGCCAGCAGCTTGGGGACAGGGCTGATTGGCACTGAAGCTTTCTTT.

This clone was seen a single time. The rearrangement uses TRBV5-3 and TRBJ2-1, with no clear D. TRBV5-3 carries the ORF label, with uncertain function. The CDR3 covers 15 residues. The V and J ends lost 3 bases and 0 bases respectively, with 10 bases between them. CDR3 sequence (DNA): TGTGCCAGAAGCTCCCAGGAAGACTCCTACAATGAGCAGTTCTTC. This gives the protein CARSSQEDSYNEQFF.

This clone appeared a few times. V and J are TRBV6-6 and TRBJ1-6; D is perhaps TRBD1 (5 bases). Germline loops: CDR1 MNHNY, CDR2 SVGAGI (reference sequence). The V and J ends lost 6 bases and 11 bases respectively, with 23 bases between them. This CDR3 contains 16 residues. The chain's CDR3 is CASSRISQGGLTPLHF. The DNA of the CDR3 is TGTGCCAGCAGCCGTATTTCGCAGGGAGGGTTAACACCCCTCCACTTT.

V is TRBV10-3 and J is TRBJ2-7; no definite D call. CDR1 is ENHRY and CDR2 is SYGVKD in the germline V gene. V was trimmed by 10 bases and J by 2 bases, leaving 9 bases between them. The CDR3 contains 11 residues. CDR3 amino acids: CATIDTYEQYF. The CDR3 DNA reads TGTGCCACCATTGACACCTACGAGCAGTACTTC.

The V gene is TRBV29-1, the J gene TRBJ2-3; 7 nucleotides align to TRBD1. Looked up from germline, CDR1 is SQVTM and CDR2 is ANQGSEA. The CDR3 has 14 amino acids. The J segment lost 0 bases and the V segment lost 6 bases, leaving 6 bases of the junction unmatched. The CDR3 loop is CSVYRGSSTDTQYF. The CDR3 DNA sequence: TGCAGCGTCTACAGGGGATCTAGCACAGATACGCAGTATTTT.

V is TRBV19 and J is TRBJ1-1; TRBD1 is a possible D gene (6 bases). This CDR3 spans 14 amino acids. With 5 bases removed from V and 7 bases from J, the gap between germline ends came to 17 bases. Germline loops: CDR1 LNHDA, CDR2 SQIVND (reference sequence). CDR3 coding DNA: TGTGCCAGTAGTGCAACAGGGAAGGCATATGAAGCTTTCTTT. It translates to CASSATGKAYEAFF.

V is TRBV7-9 and J is TRBJ2-7; D is possibly TRBD2 (5 bases). The CDR3 totals 13 residues. V lost 2 bases, J lost 4 bases, and 9 bases lay in between. The V gene's germline CDR1 is SEHNR and CDR2 FQNEAQ (reference sequence). In DNA form, the CDR3 reads TGTGCCAGCAGCTTATTCGGCGGGTACGAGCAGTACTTC. This encodes CASSLFGGYEQYF. Based on the CDR3 plus reference TRBV7-9 and TRBJ2-7, the full variable domain is DTGVSQNPRHKITKRGQNVTFRCDPISEHNRLYWYRQTLGQGPEFLTYFQNEAQLEKSRLLSDRFSAERPKGSFSTLEIQRTEQGDSAMYLCASSLFGGYEQYFGPGTRLTVT.

CDR3: CATSAAVDTDTQYF. In nucleotides, the CDR3 is TGTGCCACCAGTGCCGCGGTGGACACAGATACGCAGTATTTT. V is TRBV24-1 and J is TRBJ2-3, with no clear D. V lost 5 bases and J lost 2, with 10 bases in between. CDR3 length: 14 amino acids. Germline CDR1 reads KGHDR; CDR2 reads SFDVKD.

This chain uses TRBV3-1 (or the pseudogene TRBV3-2) with TRBJ1-5; D is undetermined. CDR1 is LGHDT and CDR2 is YNNKEL in the germline V gene (reference sequence). V was shortened by 0 bases and J by 7 bases, with 7 bases between the two germline ends. This CDR3 contains 13 residues. CDR3 loop: CASSQDPRQPQHF. CDR3 nucleotides: TGTGCCAGCAGCCAAGACCCGAGGCAGCCCCAGCATTTT.

The chain recombines TRBV3-1 (or the pseudogene TRBV3-2) with TRBJ1-5, with D perhaps TRBD1 (5 bases). Trimming took 0 bases from V and 6 from J, leaving 12 bases between them. The CDR3 sequence is 15 residues long. Germline V CDR1 and CDR2: LGHDT, YNNKEL (reference sequence). The DNA for the CDR3 is TGTGCCAGCAGCCAAGATTCCAGGGAGGGTCAGCCCCAGCATTTT. It specifies CASSQDSREGQPQHF.

V and J are TRBV5-1 and TRBJ1-6, with D perhaps TRBD1 (5 bases). Trimming shortened V by 4 bases and J by 0 bases, and 11 bases separated the two germline ends. The CDR3 length is 16 residues. Germline loops: CDR1 SGHRS, CDR2 YFSETQ. The CDR3 spells CASSPGSSSYNSPLHF. In DNA form, the CDR3 reads TGCGCCAGCAGCCCAGGGTCCAGCTCCTATAATTCACCCCTCCACTTT.

This clone was seen a handful of times. V gene TRBV6-5 combines with J gene TRBJ1-1; tentative D call: TRBD1 (6 bases). Germline V CDR1 and CDR2: MNHEY, SVGAGI. This CDR3 region has 14 residues. Trimming took 5 bases from V and 1 from J, leaving 11 bases between them. This CDR3 reads CASSQPGQNTEAFF. The CDR3 DNA follows: TGTGCCAGCAGTCAACCGGGACAGAACACTGAAGCTTTCTTT.

The V gene is TRBV13, the J gene TRBJ1-5, with TRBD1 matching 9 bases. The germline CDR1 and CDR2 sequences are PRHDT and FYEKMQ (reference sequence). V lost 3 bases and J lost 0; bases outside the gene matches: 6. The CDR3 is 17 amino acids. CDR3 loop: CASSFGTGGNSNQPQHF. CDR3 nucleotides: TGTGCCAGCAGCTTCGGCACAGGGGGCAATAGCAATCAGCCCCAGCATTTT.

The rearrangement links TRBV19 to TRBJ2-2; TRBD2 matches 8 bases. J was trimmed by 4 bases and V by 4 bases; bases with no gene match: 14. This CDR3 is 18 amino acids long. Germline CDR1 is LNHDA and CDR2 is SQIVND (reference sequence). CDR3 protein: CASSTRRGGGLGTGELFF. CDR3 bases: TGTGCCAGTAGTACTCGCCGGGGCGGGGGGCTCGGCACCGGGGAGCTGTTTTTT. The variable domain in full, completed from reference TRBV19 and TRBJ2-2, reads DGGITQSPKYLFRKEGQNVTLSCEQNLNHDAMYWYRQDPGQGLRLIYYSQIVNDFQKGDIAEGYSVSREKKESFPLTVTSAQKNPTAFYLCASSTRRGGGLGTGELFFGEGSRLTVL.

This clone was found a few times. The rearrangement links TRBV24-1 to TRBJ1-2; D may be TRBD1 (6 bases). Trimming left V 5 bases short and J 1 base short, with 10 bases between. The CDR3 length is 14 residues. Germline V gene data show CDR1 as KGHDR and CDR2 as SFDVKD. The CDR3: CATSGTERNYGYTF. CDR3 DNA: TGTGCCACCAGTGGGACAGAGCGTAACTATGGCTACACCTTC.

This rearrangement joins TRBV5-6 to TRBJ2-7, with 10 bases that match TRBD1. V lost 4 bases and J lost 3; bases outside the gene matches: 1. Germline loops: CDR1 SGHDT, CDR2 YYEEEE. CDR3 length equals 13 residues. The CDR3 here is CASSRDRGYEQYF. CDR3 bases: TGTGCCAGCAGCAGGGACAGGGGCTACGAGCAGTACTTC.

The V call is TRBV12-5, the J call TRBJ1-2, with 7 bases lining up with TRBD1. J lost 5 bases, V lost 1 base, and 7 bases had no gene match. There are 15 residues in the CDR3. Germline V gene data show CDR1 as LGHNT and CDR2 as FRNRAP. The CDR3 nucleotides read TGTGCTAGTGGTTTGGCCCCCGGGACAGCTTATGGCTACACCTTC. It yields the protein CASGLAPGTAYGYTF. The entire variable domain, with the rest obtained from reference TRBV12-5 and TRBJ1-2, is as follows: DARVTQTPRHKVTEMGQEVTMRCQPILGHNTVFWYRQTMMQGLELLAYFRNRAPLDDSGMPKDRFSAEMPDATLATLKIQPSEPRDSAVYFCASGLAPGTAYGYTFGSGTRLTVV.

This chain connects TRBV18 to TRBJ2-2, with 7 bases fitting TRBD2. CDR1 KGHSH and CDR2 LQKENI come from the germline V gene. V trimming: 4 bases; J trimming: 5 bases; junction bases outside the gene matches: 7. This CDR3 contains 15 residues. CDR3 sequence (DNA): TGTGCCAGCTCACAGAGCGGGGACTGGACCGGGGAGCTGTTTTTT. It specifies CASSQSGDWTGELFF.

This clone was seen only a few times. The DNA for the CDR3 is TGCGCCAGCAGTGAAGCAGGACTAGCGGGGCAAGAGACCCAGTACTTC. This gives the protein CASSEAGLAGQETQYF. The chain recombines TRBV10-1 with TRBJ2-5; TRBD2 agrees at 12 bases. CDR3 length: 16 amino acids. CDR1 is WNHNN, CDR2 SYGVQD, per germline (reference sequence). With V trimmed by 3 bases and J by 2 bases, 4 bases remained unmatched.

V is TRBV3-1 (or the pseudogene TRBV3-2) and J is TRBJ2-3; 13 positions agree with TRBD2. The CDR3 length is 18 residues. Trimming removed 4 bases from V and 2 bases from J; junction bases left unmatched: 9. Per the germline V gene, CDR1 is LGHDT and CDR2 is YNNKEL (reference sequence). In nucleotides, the CDR3 is TGTGCCAGCAGCCTCCGACTGACTAGCGGGGGGACCACAGATACGCAGTATTTT. Its protein is CASSLRLTSGGTTDTQYF.

This chain connects TRBV6-4 to TRBJ2-7; possibly TRBD2 for D (5 bases). Germline V lookup: CDR1 MRHNA, CDR2 SNTAGT. V lost 5 bases and J lost 5, with 13 bases in between. The CDR3 contains 13 residues. This chain's CDR3 is CASSRWPEDEQYF. CDR3 nucleotide sequence: TGTGCCAGCAGTCGGTGGCCGGAGGACGAGCAGTACTTC.

This clone occurred a few times. V gene TRBV7-7 combines with J gene TRBJ1-4; 10 nucleotides agree with TRBD1. CDR1 and CDR2 (germline): SSHAT, FNYEAQ (reference sequence). This CDR3 is built from 14 residues. The V gene end was trimmed by 8 bases and the J gene end by 5 bases; junction bases not matched to a gene: 5. This CDR3 reads CASSPGQGNEKLFF. CDR3 nucleotides: TGTGCCAGCTCCCCGGGACAGGGGAATGAAAAACTGTTTTTT.

This clone occurred once. This chain uses TRBV7-2 with TRBJ2-5; possibly TRBD1 for D (6 bases). The V gene's germline CDR1 is SGHTA and CDR2 FQGNSA. This CDR3 spans 14 amino acids. V was trimmed by 1 base and J by 5 bases, leaving 11 bases between them. The chain's CDR3 is CASSLGDISETQYF. The CDR3 DNA reads as TGTGCCAGCAGCTTAGGGGACATATCGGAGACCCAGTACTTC.

This sequence joins TRBV7-2 and TRBJ1-2; the D gene is possibly TRBD1 (5 bases). Trimming removed 0 bases from V and 6 bases from J, with 14 bases in between. CDR1 and CDR2 (germline): SGHTA, FQGNSA. This CDR3 has 15 residues. The CDR3 DNA sequence: TGTGCCAGCAGCTTAGCGGGCAGGGTTGGAAATGGCTACACCTTC. Translating it yields CASSLAGRVGNGYTF.

V is TRBV2 and J is TRBJ2-1, with 11 bases aligning to TRBD2. V lost 2 bases, J lost 15 bases, and 9 bases stayed unmatched. The CDR3 is made up of 14 amino acids. Per the germline V gene, CDR1 is SNHLY and CDR2 is FYNNEI. The CDR3 sequence is CASSEWTSGQLRFF. DNA for the CDR3: TGTGCCAGCAGTGAATGGACTAGCGGGCAACTAAGGTTCTTC.

This clone showed up just once. J is TRBJ1-6 and V is TRBV3-1 (or the pseudogene TRBV3-2); 8 bases fit TRBD1. The CDR3 loop spans 16 amino acids. Germline values: CDR1 LGHDT, CDR2 YNNKEL (reference sequence). The V segment lost 4 bases and the J segment 7 bases; nucleotides outside the gene matches: 9. The CDR3 DNA follows: TGTGCCAGCAGCCGACAGGGGCCCGCGGGCAATTCACCCCTCCACTTT. Its protein is CASSRQGPAGNSPLHF.

The chain is built from TRBV7-3 and TRBJ1-1, with TRBD1 as a possible D gene (5 bases). The V end lost 2 bases, the J end lost 7 bases, and 14 bases lay between the germline ends. The germline CDR1 and CDR2 sequences are SGHTA and FQGTGA. The CDR3 is 14 amino acids. CDR3 nucleotides: TGTGCCAGCAGCTTACTTCAGGGTAGGGGTGAAGCTTTCTTT. Translated: CASSLLQGRGEAFF.

This chain connects TRBV4-3 to TRBJ1-4, with D tentatively TRBD1 (6 bases). The V end lost 2 bases, the J end lost 5 bases, and 15 bases lay between the germline ends. The CDR3 is 16 residues long. The germline CDR1 and CDR2 sequences are LGHNA and YSLEER. CDR3 sequence reads: CASSQNTGTQNEKLFF. CDR3 sequence (DNA): TGCGCCAGCAGCCAAAACACCGGGACACAGAATGAAAAACTGTTTTTT.

This chain joins TRBV6-6 and TRBJ2-2, with TRBD2 as a possible D gene (6 bases). V was clipped by 5 bases and J by 5 bases, with 12 bases between them. There are 14 residues in the CDR3. Germline V gene lookup returns CDR1 MNHNY and CDR2 SVGAGI (reference sequence). The DNA for the CDR3 is TGTGCCAGCAGTCCACTAGCCGGGACCGGGGAGCTGTTTTTT. This encodes CASSPLAGTGELFF.